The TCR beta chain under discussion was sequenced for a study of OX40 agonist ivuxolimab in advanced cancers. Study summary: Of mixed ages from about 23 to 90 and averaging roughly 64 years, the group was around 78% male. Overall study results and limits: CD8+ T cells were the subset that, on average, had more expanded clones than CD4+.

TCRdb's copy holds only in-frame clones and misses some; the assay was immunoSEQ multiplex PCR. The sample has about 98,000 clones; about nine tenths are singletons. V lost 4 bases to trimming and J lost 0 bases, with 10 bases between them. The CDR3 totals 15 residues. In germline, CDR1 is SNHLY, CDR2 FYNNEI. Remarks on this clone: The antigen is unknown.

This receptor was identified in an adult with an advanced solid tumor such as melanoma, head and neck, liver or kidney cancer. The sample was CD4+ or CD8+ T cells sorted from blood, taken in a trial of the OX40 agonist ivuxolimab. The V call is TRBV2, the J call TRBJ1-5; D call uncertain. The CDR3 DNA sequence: TGTGCCAGCAGTGGGAACAGTTTTAGCAATCAGCCCCAGCATTTT. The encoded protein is CASSGNSFSNQPQHF.